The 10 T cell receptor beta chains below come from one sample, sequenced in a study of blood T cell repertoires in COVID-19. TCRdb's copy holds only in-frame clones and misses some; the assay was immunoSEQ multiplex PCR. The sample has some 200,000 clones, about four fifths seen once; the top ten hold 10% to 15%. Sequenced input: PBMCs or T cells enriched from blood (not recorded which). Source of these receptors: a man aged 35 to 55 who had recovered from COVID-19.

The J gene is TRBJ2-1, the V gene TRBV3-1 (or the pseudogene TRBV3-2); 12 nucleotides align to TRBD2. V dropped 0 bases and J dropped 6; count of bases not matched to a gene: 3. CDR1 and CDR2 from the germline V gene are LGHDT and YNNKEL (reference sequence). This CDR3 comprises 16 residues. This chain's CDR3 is CASSQEETSGSNEQFF. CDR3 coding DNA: TGTGCCAGCAGCCAAGAAGAGACTAGCGGGAGCAATGAGCAGTTCTTC.

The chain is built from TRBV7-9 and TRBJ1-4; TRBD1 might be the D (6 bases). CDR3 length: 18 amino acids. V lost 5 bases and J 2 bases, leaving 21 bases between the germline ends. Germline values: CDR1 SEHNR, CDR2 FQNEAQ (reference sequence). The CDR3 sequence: CASSPRRDTTLTNEKLFF. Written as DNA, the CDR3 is TGTGCCAGCAGCCCCCGCCGGGACACTACGCTTACTAATGAAAAACTGTTTTTT.

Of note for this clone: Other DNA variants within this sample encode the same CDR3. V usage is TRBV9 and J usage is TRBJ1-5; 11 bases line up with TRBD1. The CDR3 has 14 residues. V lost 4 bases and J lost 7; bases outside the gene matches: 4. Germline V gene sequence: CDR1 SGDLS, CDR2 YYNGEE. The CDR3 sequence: CASSPGTGGQPQHF. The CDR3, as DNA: TGTGCCAGCAGCCCAGGGACAGGGGGACAGCCCCAGCATTTT.

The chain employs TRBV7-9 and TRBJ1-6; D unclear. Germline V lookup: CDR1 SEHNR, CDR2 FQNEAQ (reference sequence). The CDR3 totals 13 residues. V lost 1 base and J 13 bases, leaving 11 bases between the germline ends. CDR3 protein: CASSLDGIRPLHF. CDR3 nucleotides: TGTGCCAGCAGCTTAGACGGGATACGGCCCCTCCACTTT.

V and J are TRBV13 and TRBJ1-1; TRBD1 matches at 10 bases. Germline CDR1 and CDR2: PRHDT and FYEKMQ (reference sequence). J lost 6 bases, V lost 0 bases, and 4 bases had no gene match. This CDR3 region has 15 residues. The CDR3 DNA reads TGTGCCAGCAGCTTAGGGGGACAGGGGAGGGCTGAAGCTTTCTTT. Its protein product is CASSLGGQGRAEAFF.

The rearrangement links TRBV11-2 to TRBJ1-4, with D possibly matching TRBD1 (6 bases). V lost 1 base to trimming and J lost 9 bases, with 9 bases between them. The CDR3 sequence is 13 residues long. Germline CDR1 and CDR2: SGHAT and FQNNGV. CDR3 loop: CASSLGDTQKLFF. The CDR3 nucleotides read TGTGCCAGCAGCTTAGGGGACACCCAAAAACTGTTTTTT.

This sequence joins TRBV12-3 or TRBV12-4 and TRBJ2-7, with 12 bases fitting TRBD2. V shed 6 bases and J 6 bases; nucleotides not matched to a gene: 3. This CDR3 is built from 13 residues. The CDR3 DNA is TGTGCCAGCAGCAGACTAGCGGGGGCCGAGCAGTACTTC. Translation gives CASSRLAGAEQYF.

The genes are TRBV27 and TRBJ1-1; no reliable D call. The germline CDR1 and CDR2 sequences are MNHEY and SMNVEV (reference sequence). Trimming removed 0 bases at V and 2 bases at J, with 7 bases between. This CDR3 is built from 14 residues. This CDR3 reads CASSLSGRNTEAFF. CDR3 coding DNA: TGTGCCAGCAGTTTATCGGGCAGAAACACTGAAGCTTTCTTT.

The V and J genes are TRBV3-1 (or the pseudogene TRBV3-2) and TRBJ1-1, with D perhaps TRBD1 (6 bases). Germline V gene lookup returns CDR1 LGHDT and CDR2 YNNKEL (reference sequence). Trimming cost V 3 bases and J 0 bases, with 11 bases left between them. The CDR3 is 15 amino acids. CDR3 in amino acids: CASSHHGTLNTEAFF. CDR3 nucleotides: TGTGCCAGCAGCCATCATGGGACATTGAACACTGAAGCTTTCTTT.

Here the CDR3 reads CASSEFGGRGLTSPLHF. The CDR3 DNA follows: TGTGCCAGCAGTGAATTCGGGGGGCGCGGATTGACCTCACCCCTCCACTTT. The chain recombines TRBV6-1 with TRBJ1-6; D might be TRBD1 (6 bases). CDR1 MNHNS and CDR2 SASEGT come from the germline V gene. With 2 bases removed from V and 10 bases from J, the gap between germline ends came to 21 bases. CDR3 length: 17 residues.